A selection of T cell receptor beta chains follows, all from one sample in a study of Graves' ophthalmopathy and Graves' hyperthyroidism. TCRdb re-derived calls from the multiplex PCR reads in MiXCR, one entry per CDR3 protein. In the table there are roughly 1.1 million distinct CDR3 sequences, about 38% of which are singletons. The specimen was peripheral blood or thyroid tissue (not recorded which). The receptors were gathered from an adult man with Graves' hyperthyroidism. Both conserved end residues are part of each CDR3. A D gene is named only where the DNA matches it firmly. Rows may omit the clone size; those that give it use once, few, many or a size class.

D	J	V	size	DNA	CDR3
-	TRBJ1-1	TRBV10-3	many	TGTGCCATCAGTGACCGGGGAACAGGGAACACTGAAGCTTTCTTT	CAISDRGTGNTEAFF
TRBD1	TRBJ2-2	TRBV20-1	many	TGCAGTGCTAGCGGACAGGGGATCGGGGAGCTGTTTTTT	CSASGQGIGELFF
-	TRBJ1-1	TRBV25-1	once	TGTGCCAGCAGTGGATGTGGGAGAGCTGAAGCTTTCTTT	CASSGCGRAEAFF
TRBD2	TRBJ2-7	TRBV5-1	-	TGCGCCAGCAGCTTGACACTAGCGGGAGTGGGTGAGCAGTACTTC	CASSLTLAGVGEQYF
TRBD1	TRBJ1-5	TRBV12-3/TRBV12-4	few	TGTGCCAGCAGTTTGGGGACAGGGCGTCAGCCCCAGCATTTT	CASSLGTGRQPQHF
TRBD1	TRBJ2-7	TRBV2	many	TGTGCCAGCAGTGGGACAGGGAAGATGAGCGAGCAGTACTTC	CASSGTGKMSEQYF
-	TRBJ1-4	TRBV4-3	few	TGCGCCAGCAGCCAAGATATCGGGGGTGCAACTAATGAAAAACTGTTTTTT	CASSQDIGGATNEKLFF
-	TRBJ1-5	TRBV20-1	many	TGCAGTGCTAGGAATGGAGATAGCAATCAGCCCCAGCATTTT	CSARNGDSNQPQHF
TRBD2	TRBJ2-7	TRBV7-2	-	TGTGCCAGCAGCTCGTCTAGCGGGGTTCCCTACGAGCAGTACTTC	CASSSSSGVPYEQYF
-	TRBJ1-5	TRBV7-9	-	TGTGCCAGCAGCCCCTTGGGGCAGGTGATGAATCAGCCCCAGCATTTT	CASSPLGQVMNQPQHF
-	TRBJ2-2	TRBV11-3	-	TGTGCCAGCAGCTTAGACCCCTTCGGGGGAGGCGGGGCCGGGGAGCTGTTTTTT	CASSLDPFGGGGAGELFF
-	TRBJ1-1	TRBV5-1	many	TGCGCCAGCAGCTTAAACACCAATGAAGCTTTCTTT	CASSLNTNEAFF
-	TRBJ2-3	TRBV7-9	-	TGTGCCAGCAGCGGTTACACTGAGACAGATACGCAGTATTTT	CASSGYTETDTQYF
TRBD2	TRBJ2-2	TRBV11-2	few	TGTGCCAGCAGCTGGGGGAGGGGCGGCACCGGGGAGCTGTTTTTT	CASSWGRGGTGELFF
-	TRBJ1-1	TRBV19	many	TGTGCCAGTAGGGCCAGGCGGTCGTTGGAGACTGAAGCTTTCTTT	CASRARRSLETEAFF
-	TRBJ1-1	TRBV29-1	many	TGCAGCATTGGAGCAGGGGCGATGAACACTGAAGCTTTCTTT	CSIGAGAMNTEAFF
-	TRBJ1-2	TRBV5-1	-	TGCGCCAGCAGGGCCTCTAGCGGGGTCTATGGCTACACCTTC	CASRASSGVYGYTF
-	TRBJ1-1	TRBV7-9	many	TGTGCCAGCAGCGAAGGGTTCTCTGAAGCTTTCTTT	CASSEGFSEAFF
-	TRBJ1-1	TRBV29-1	few	TGCAGCGTTGAAGATCGGGGCCAGGGAGCCACTGAAGCTTTCTTT	CSVEDRGQGATEAFF
-	TRBJ2-7	TRBV27	-	TGTGCCAGCAGTCCAGTGGACAGCTACGAGCAGTACTTC	CASSPVDSYEQYF
-	TRBJ2-7	TRBV5-6	few	TGTGCCAGCAGCTTGGTTAGGTCCTTCTACGAGCAGTACTTC	CASSLVRSFYEQYF
-	TRBJ1-1	TRBV19	many	TGTGCCAGTAGTATGGGTGTGGGCACTGAAGCTTTCTTT	CASSMGVGTEAFF
-	TRBJ1-6	TRBV28	-	TGTGCCAGCAGCTCGGGGAGTCCCAGCTCCTATAATTCACCCCTCCACTTT	CASSSGSPSSYNSPLHF
-	TRBJ1-5	TRBV19	many	TGTGCCAGTGGCGGGGGCGATAAACGCAATCAGCCCCAGCATTTT	CASGGGDKRNQPQHF
-	TRBJ1-2	TRBV7-9	-	TGTGCCAGCAGCTTACAACAGGGTTGGGATGGCTACACCTTC	CASSLQQGWDGYTF
-	TRBJ2-7	TRBV19	many	TGTGCCAGCAGCCCGCGGGACAGAACCTACGAGCAGTACTTC	CASSPRDRTYEQYF
-	TRBJ2-5	TRBV5-4	many	TGTGCCAGCAGTCCAGGGGAGGTAGAGACCCAGTACTTC	CASSPGEVETQYF
-	TRBJ2-2	TRBV24-1	many	TGTGCCACCAGTGATTTAGGCCTCAACTGGAACACCGGGGAGCTGTTTTTT	CATSDLGLNWNTGELFF
-	TRBJ1-6	TRBV20-1	-	TGCAGTGCTAGAGTGCGGGTACTCAATTCACCCCTCCACTTT	CSARVRVLNSPLHF
-	TRBJ1-4	TRBV9	-	TGTGCCAGCAGCGTCGCAAGACCCGAAAAACTGAAACTGTTTTTT	CASSVARPEKLKLFF
TRBD2	TRBJ2-5	TRBV5-1	-	TGCGCCAGCAGCTTGGGATCTAGCGGCAAAGAGACCCAGTACTTC	CASSLGSSGKETQYF
-	TRBJ2-5	TRBV29-1	once	TGCAGCGTTGATGAGAGGGAGACCCAGTACTTC	CSVDERETQYF
-	TRBJ2-7	TRBV30	few	TGTGCCTGGAGACCGAACTCCTACGAGCAGTACTTC	CAWRPNSYEQYF
TRBD1	TRBJ1-3	TRBV5-5	-	TGTGCCAACAGCACCCCCACAGGGGTCCACACCATATATTTT	CANSTPTGVHTIYF
TRBD1	TRBJ2-7	TRBV7-9	-	TGTGCCAGCAGCCCAGTGACAGGGGGCTCCGAGCAGTACTTC	CASSPVTGGSEQYF
-	TRBJ2-5	TRBV29-1	many	TGCAGCGTTTTAGGGCAAGAGACCCAGTACTTC	CSVLGQETQYF
TRBD1	TRBJ2-5	TRBV20-1	many	TGCAGTGCCCGGACAGGCTACCAAGAGACCCAGTACTTC	CSARTGYQETQYF
-	TRBJ2-5	TRBV18	-	TGTGCCAGCTCACCCCTTCGCAGGGACCAAGAGACCCAGTACTTC	CASSPLRRDQETQYF
-	TRBJ2-5	TRBV25-1	-	TGTGCCAGCAGTGAAGCGGGCAGTTACCAAGAGACCCAGTACTTC	CASSEAGSYQETQYF
-	TRBJ1-5	TRBV6-6	many	TGTGCCAGCAGTTACCGATGGGGGGGCAGGAATAGCAATCAGCCCCAGCATTTT	CASSYRWGGRNSNQPQHF
-	TRBJ2-7	TRBV20-1	many	TGCAGTGCTAGTAAGGTTACGGTCTCCTACGAGCAGTACTTC	CSASKVTVSYEQYF
-	TRBJ1-2	TRBV2	many	TGTGCCAGCCAAGAGGGGCCAGGAGGGCACTATGGCTACACCTTC	CASQEGPGGHYGYTF
-	TRBJ2-5	TRBV7-6	many	TGTGCCACCGGGGTTGCGGGTAGGGAGACCCAGTACTTC	CATGVAGRETQYF
-	TRBJ2-2	TRBV15	-	TGTGCCACCAGCAGAGGACAGAACACCGGGGAGCTGTTTTTT	CATSRGQNTGELFF
TRBD2	TRBJ2-3	TRBV11-1	-	TGTGCCAGCAGCTTAGTTCGGGGGGTCACAGATACGCAGTATTTT	CASSLVRGVTDTQYF
-	TRBJ2-7	TRBV4-1	few	TGCGCCAGCAGCCAAGGGAGGGTATCGGACATCGATCGTCTCTCCTACGAGCAGTACTTC	CASSQGRVSDIDRLSYEQYF
-	TRBJ1-2	TRBV15	-	TGTGCCACCAGCATCACCGGGCGGGACTATGGCTACACCTTC	CATSITGRDYGYTF
TRBD2	TRBJ2-5	TRBV20-1	-	TGCAGTGCTATAAGGACTAGCGGGACCCAGTACTTC	CSAIRTSGTQYF
-	TRBJ2-2	TRBV19	-	TGTGCCAGTAGGTGGACCCGGGGAGCTGTTTTT	CASRWTRGAVF
-	TRBJ2-7	TRBV6-5	-	TGTGCCAGCAGGCCTACAGGGGAGGTCCACGAGCAGTACTTC	CASRPTGEVHEQYF
-	TRBJ2-5	TRBV7-8	many	TGTGCCAGCAGCCCGGGAATAACATTTAAGGACAGAGCTAAAGAGACCCAGTACTTC	CASSPGITFKDRAKETQYF
TRBD1	TRBJ2-7	TRBV4-1	few	TGCGCCAGCAGCCAAGAGGAGACAGGGGTAGTCTACGAGCAGTACTTC	CASSQEETGVVYEQYF
-	TRBJ2-2	TRBV25-1	-	TGTGCCAGCAGTGAATGGGGGGCCGACGGGGAGCTGTTTTTT	CASSEWGADGELFF
-	TRBJ2-7	TRBV29-1	-	TGCAGCGCCAGCAGTGAGGCAGGGGCCGCCTACGAGCAGTACTTC	CSASSEAGAAYEQYF
-	TRBJ2-5	TRBV7-2	many	TGTGCCAGCAGTTCGGACGGACCTTGGGAGACCCAGTACTTC	CASSSDGPWETQYF
TRBD1	TRBJ2-5	TRBV5-1	many	TGCGCCAGCAGCTTGGGACAGGGGACGTTGGAGACCCAGTACTTC	CASSLGQGTLETQYF
TRBD1	TRBJ1-3	TRBV29-1	-	TGCAGCGTTGAAGATCGGGACAGCTCTGGAAACACCATATATTTT	CSVEDRDSSGNTIYF
-	TRBJ1-5	TRBV7-9	many	TGTGCCAGCAGCTTACTGGGTCCCGATCAGCCCCAGCATTTT	CASSLLGPDQPQHF
TRBD1	TRBJ2-7	TRBV27	few	TGTGCCAGCCATACCGGGACAGGTTACGAGCAGTACTTC	CASHTGTGYEQYF